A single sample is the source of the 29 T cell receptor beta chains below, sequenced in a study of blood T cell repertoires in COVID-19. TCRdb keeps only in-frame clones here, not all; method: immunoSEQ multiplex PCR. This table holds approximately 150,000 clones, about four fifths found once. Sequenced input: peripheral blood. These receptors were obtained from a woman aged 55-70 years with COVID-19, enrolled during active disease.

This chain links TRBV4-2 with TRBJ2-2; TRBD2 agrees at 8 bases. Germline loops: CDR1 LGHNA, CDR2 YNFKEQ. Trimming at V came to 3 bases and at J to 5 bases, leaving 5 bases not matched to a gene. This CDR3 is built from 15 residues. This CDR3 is CASSHRAGETGELFF. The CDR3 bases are TGTGCCAGCAGCCATAGAGCGGGAGAAACCGGGGAGCTGTTTTTT.

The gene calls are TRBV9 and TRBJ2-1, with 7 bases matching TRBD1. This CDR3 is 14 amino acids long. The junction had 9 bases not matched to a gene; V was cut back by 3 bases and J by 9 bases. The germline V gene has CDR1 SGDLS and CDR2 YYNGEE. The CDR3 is CASSASTRGSEQFF. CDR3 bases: TGTGCCAGCAGCGCCTCCACCAGGGGGAGTGAGCAGTTCTTC.

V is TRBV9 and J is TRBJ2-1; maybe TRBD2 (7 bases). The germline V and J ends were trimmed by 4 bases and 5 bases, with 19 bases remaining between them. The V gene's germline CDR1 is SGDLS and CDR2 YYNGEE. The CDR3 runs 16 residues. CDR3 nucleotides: TGTGCCAGCAGCCCCCTCCAGGGGAGGGCCAACAATGAGCAGTTCTTC. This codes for CASSPLQGRANNEQFF. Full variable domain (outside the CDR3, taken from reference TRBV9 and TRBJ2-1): DSGVTQTPKHLITATGQRVTLRCSPRSGDLSVYWYQQSLDQGLQFLIQYYNGEERAKGNILERFSAQQFPDLHSELNLSSLELGDSALYFCASSPLQGRANNEQFFGPGTRLTVL.

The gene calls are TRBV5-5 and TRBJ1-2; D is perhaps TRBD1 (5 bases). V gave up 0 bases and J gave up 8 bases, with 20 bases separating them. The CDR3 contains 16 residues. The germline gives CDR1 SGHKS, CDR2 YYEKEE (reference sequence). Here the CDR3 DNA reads TGTGCCAGCAGCTTGGGGGACGGGGGAAGTTTTGGCGGCTACACCTTC. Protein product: CASSLGDGGSFGGYTF.

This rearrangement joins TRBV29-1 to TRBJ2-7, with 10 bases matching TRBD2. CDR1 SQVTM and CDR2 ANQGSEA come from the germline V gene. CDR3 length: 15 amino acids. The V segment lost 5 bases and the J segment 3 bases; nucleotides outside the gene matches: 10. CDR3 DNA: TGCAGCGTTAGCCCCGGACTAGCGGAGGTCTACGAGCAGTACTTC. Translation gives CSVSPGLAEVYEQYF.

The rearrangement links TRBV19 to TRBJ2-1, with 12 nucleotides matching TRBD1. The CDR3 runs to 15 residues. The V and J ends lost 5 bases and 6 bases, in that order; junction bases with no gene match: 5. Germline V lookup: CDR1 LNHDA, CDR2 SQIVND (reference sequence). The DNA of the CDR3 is TGTGCCAGTAGTGGGCCGGGACAGGGGGCCAATGAGCAGTTCTTC. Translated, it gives CASSGPGQGANEQFF.

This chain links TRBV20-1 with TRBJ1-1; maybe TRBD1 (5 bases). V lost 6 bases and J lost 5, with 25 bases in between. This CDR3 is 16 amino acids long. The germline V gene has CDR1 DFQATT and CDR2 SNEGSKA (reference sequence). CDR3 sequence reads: CSASSRKPDSGTEAFF. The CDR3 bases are TGCAGTGCGAGTTCTAGGAAACCCGACTCAGGGACTGAAGCTTTCTTT.

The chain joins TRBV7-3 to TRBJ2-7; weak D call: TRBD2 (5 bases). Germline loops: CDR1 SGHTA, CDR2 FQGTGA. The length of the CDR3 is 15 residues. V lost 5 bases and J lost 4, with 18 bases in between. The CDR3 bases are TGTGCCAGCAGCCCAACCGGGATGGCCGTATACGAGCAGTACTTC. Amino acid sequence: CASSPTGMAVYEQYF.

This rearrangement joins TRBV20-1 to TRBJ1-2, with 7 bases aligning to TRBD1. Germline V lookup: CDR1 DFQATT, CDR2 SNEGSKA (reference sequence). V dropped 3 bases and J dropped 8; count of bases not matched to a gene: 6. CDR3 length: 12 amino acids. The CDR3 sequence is CSASTGVKGYTF. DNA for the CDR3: TGCAGTGCTAGTACAGGGGTGAAGGGCTACACCTTC.

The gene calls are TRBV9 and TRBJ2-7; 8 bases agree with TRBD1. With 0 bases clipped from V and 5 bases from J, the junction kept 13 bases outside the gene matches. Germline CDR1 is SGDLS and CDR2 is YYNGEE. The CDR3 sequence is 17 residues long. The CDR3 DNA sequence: TGTGCCAGCAGCGTAGGTGTCAGGGGGCGTTTCGGTGACGAGCAGTACTTC. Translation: CASSVGVRGRFGDEQYF.

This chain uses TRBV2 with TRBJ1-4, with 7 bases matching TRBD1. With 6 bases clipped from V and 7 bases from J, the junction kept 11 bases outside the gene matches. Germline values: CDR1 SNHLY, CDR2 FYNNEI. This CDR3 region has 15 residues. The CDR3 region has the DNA TGTGCCAGCAGGAATGACAGGGACGGAGGTGAAAAACTGTTTTTT. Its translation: CASRNDRDGGEKLFF.

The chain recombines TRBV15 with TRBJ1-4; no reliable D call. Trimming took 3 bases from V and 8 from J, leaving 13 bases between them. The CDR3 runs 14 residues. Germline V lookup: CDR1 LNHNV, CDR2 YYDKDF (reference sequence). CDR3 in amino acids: CATSRGEAGEKLFF. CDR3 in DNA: TGTGCCACCAGCAGGGGCGAGGCGGGAGAAAAACTGTTTTTT.

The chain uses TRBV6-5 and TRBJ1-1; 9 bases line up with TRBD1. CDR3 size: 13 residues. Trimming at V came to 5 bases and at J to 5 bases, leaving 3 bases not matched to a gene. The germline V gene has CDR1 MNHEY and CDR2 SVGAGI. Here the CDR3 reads CASSQQGATEAFF. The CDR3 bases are TGTGCCAGCAGTCAACAGGGGGCTACTGAAGCTTTCTTT.

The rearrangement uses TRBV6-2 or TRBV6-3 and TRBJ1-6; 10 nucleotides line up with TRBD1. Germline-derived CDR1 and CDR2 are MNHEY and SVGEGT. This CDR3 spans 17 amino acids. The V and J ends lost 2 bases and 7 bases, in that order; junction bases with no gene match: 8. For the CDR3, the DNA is TGTGCCAGCAGTTACCGGGACAGGGGCTATGGGAATTCACCCCTCCACTTT. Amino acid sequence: CASSYRDRGYGNSPLHF.

Here the CDR3 DNA reads TGTGCCAGCTCACCTGCCGGGACAGGGGGCGCAGATACGCAGTATTTT. This translates into CASSPAGTGGADTQYF. The chain is built from TRBV18 and TRBJ2-3; 12 positions match TRBD1. CDR3 size: 16 residues. Germline V gene data show CDR1 as KGHSH and CDR2 as LQKENI. V trimming: 3 bases; J trimming: 4 bases; junction bases outside the gene matches: 5.

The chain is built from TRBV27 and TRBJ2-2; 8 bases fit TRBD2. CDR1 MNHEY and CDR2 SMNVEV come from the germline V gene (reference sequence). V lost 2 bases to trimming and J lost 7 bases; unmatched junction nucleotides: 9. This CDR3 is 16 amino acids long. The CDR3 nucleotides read TGTGCCAGCAGTTTACTCGCGGGAGGTCTTAACGGGGAGCTGTTTTTT. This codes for CASSLLAGGLNGELFF.

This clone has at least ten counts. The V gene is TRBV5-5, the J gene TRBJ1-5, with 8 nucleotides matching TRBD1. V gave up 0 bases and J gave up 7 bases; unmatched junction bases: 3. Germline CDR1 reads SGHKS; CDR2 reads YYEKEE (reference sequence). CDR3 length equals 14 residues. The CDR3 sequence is CASSLAGGGQPQHF. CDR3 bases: TGTGCCAGCAGCTTGGCAGGGGGCGGCCAGCCCCAGCATTTT.

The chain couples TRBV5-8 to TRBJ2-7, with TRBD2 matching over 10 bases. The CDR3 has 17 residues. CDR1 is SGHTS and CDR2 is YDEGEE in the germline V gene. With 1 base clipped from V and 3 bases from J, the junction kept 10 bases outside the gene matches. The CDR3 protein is CASSLPAGGPIVYEQYV. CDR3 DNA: TGTGCCAGCAGCTTGCCAGCGGGGGGGCCGATCGTCTACGAGCAGTACGTC.

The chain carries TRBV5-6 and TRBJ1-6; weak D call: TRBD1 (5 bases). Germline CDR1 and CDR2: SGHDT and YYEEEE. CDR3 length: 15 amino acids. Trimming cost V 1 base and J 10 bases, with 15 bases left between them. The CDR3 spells CASSLLQGGRSPLHF. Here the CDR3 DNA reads TGTGCCAGCAGCTTGTTGCAGGGAGGGAGGTCACCCCTCCACTTT.

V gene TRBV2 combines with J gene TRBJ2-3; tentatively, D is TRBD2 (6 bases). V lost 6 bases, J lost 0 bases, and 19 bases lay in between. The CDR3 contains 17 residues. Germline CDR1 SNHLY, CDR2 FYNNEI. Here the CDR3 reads CASSSPRESPSTDTQYF. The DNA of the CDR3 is TGTGCCAGCAGCTCCCCCCGGGAGAGTCCTAGCACAGATACGCAGTATTTT.

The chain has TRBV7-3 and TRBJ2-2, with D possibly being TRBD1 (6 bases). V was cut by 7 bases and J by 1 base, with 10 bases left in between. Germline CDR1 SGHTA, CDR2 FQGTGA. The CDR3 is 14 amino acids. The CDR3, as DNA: TGTGCCAGCAAACAGGGCAGGAACACCGGGGAGCTGTTTTTT. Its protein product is CASKQGRNTGELFF.

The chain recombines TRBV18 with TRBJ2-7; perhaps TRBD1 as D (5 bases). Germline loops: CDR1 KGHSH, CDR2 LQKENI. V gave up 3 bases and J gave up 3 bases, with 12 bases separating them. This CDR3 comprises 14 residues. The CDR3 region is CASSPPAGNYEQYF. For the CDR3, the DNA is TGTGCCAGCTCACCCCCGGCAGGGAACTACGAGCAGTACTTC.

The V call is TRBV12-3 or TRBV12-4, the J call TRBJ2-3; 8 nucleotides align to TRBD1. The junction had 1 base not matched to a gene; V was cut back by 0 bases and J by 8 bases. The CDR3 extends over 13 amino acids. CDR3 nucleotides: TGTGCCAGCAGTTTAGCTCAGGGGGCTACGCAGTATTTT. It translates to CASSLAQGATQYF.

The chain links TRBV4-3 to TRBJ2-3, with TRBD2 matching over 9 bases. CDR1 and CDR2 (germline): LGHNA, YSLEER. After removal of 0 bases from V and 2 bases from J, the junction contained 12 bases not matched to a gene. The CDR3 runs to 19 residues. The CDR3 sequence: CASSQDSVGSGRLTDTQYF. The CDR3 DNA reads TGCGCCAGCAGCCAAGATTCGGTCGGGAGCGGGAGGCTCACAGATACGCAGTATTTT.

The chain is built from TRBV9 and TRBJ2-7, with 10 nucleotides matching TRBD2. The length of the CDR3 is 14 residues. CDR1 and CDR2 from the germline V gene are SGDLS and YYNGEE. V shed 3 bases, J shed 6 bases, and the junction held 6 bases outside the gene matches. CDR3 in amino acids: CASSGLAGASEQYF. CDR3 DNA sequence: TGTGCCAGCAGCGGTCTAGCGGGAGCTTCCGAGCAGTACTTC.

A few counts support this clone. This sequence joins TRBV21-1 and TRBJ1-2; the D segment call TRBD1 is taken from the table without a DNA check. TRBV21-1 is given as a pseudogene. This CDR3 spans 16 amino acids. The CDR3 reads CASSKVSTGGLYGYTF. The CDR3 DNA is TGTGCCAGCAGCAAAGTCTCGACAGGGGGCCTCTATGGCTACACCTTC.

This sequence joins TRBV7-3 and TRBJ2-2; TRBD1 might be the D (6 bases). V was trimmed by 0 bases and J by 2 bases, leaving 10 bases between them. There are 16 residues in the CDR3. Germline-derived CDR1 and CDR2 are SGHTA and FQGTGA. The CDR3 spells CASSLTRTANTGELFF. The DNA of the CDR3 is TGTGCCAGCAGCTTAACCCGGACAGCCAACACCGGGGAGCTGTTTTTT.

CDR3 nucleotide sequence: TGTGCCACTGCAGTGGGGGCTGGGGAAAAACTGTTTTTT. Its protein product is CATAVGAGEKLFF. The chain carries TRBV10-3 and TRBJ1-4; a weak D match, TRBD1 (6 bases). The length of the CDR3 is 13 residues. The germline V gene has CDR1 ENHRY and CDR2 SYGVKD. Trimming stripped 10 bases from V and 8 bases from J, with 17 bases between.

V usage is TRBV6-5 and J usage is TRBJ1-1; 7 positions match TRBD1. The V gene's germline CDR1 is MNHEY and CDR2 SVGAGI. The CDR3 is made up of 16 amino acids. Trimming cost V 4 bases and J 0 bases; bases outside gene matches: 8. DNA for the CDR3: TGTGCCAGCAGTTCAGGACAGGTTTCTATGAACACTGAAGCTTTCTTT. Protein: CASSSGQVSMNTEAFF.